The rows below give T cell receptor beta chains drawn from one sample of a study of T cell responses to AZD1222 COVID-19 vaccine. This table comes from immunoSEQ multiplex PCR, and its TCRdb copy is limited to in-frame clones, with some not included. The sample holds 94,000 or so clones, about 89% seen once. Sequences were derived from peripheral blood, sampled on day 0 of AZD1222 vaccination. The receptor source for this set is an adult in good health. Both conserved end residues are part of each CDR3. D genes are given only for firm matches. Size tells how often a clone was seen (once, few, many) or the class of an expanded clone, and some rows leave it out.

d_call: NA; clone_size: NA; v_call: TRBV6-1; j_call: TRBJ2-7; cdr3_aa: CASSEPPALGGPYEQYF; cdr3_nt: TGTGCCAGCAGTGAACCCCCGGCTTTAGGGGGTCCCTACGAGCAGTACTTC
d_call: NA; clone_size: NA; v_call: TRBV30; j_call: TRBJ1-1; cdr3_aa: CAWSVKGAMNTEAFF; cdr3_nt: TGTGCCTGGAGTGTAAAAGGGGCCATGAACACTGAAGCTTTCTTT
d_call: TRBD1; clone_size: NA; v_call: TRBV19; j_call: TRBJ1-2; cdr3_aa: CASNRGLNYGYTF; cdr3_nt: TGTGCCAGTAACAGGGGGTTAAACTATGGCTACACCTTC
d_call: TRBD1; clone_size: NA; v_call: TRBV30; j_call: TRBJ1-3; cdr3_aa: CAWNRGLTGLVGNTIYF; cdr3_nt: TGTGCCTGGAATCGAGGGTTGACAGGGCTGGTTGGAAACACCATATATTTT
d_call: TRBD1; clone_size: NA; v_call: TRBV27; j_call: TRBJ2-7; cdr3_aa: CASSPIGQGKGEQYF; cdr3_nt: TGTGCCAGCAGTCCAATCGGACAGGGGAAGGGCGAGCAGTACTTC
d_call: TRBD1; clone_size: NA; v_call: TRBV6-2/TRBV6-3; j_call: TRBJ1-2; cdr3_aa: CASSSSDREYTF; cdr3_nt: TGTGCCAGCAGTTCATCTGACAGGGAATACACCTTC
d_call: TRBD1; clone_size: once; v_call: TRBV5-6; j_call: TRBJ2-7; cdr3_aa: CASSIGQGGFGEQYF; cdr3_nt: TGTGCCAGCAGCATCGGACAGGGCGGCTTCGGCGAGCAGTACTTC
d_call: NA; clone_size: NA; v_call: TRBV7-2; j_call: TRBJ1-5; cdr3_aa: CASSLDLLNQPQHF; cdr3_nt: TGTGCCAGCAGCCTAGACCTCCTCAATCAGCCCCAGCATTTT
d_call: NA; clone_size: NA; v_call: TRBV13; j_call: TRBJ2-2; cdr3_aa: CASSLGVRRSTGELFF; cdr3_nt: TGTGCCAGCAGCTTAGGGGTTCGACGCAGCACCGGGGAGCTGTTTTTT
d_call: TRBD2; clone_size: NA; v_call: TRBV19; j_call: TRBJ2-7; cdr3_aa: CASSPDGTSGGYEQYF; cdr3_nt: TGTGCCAGTAGTCCAGATGGGACTAGCGGGGGTTACGAGCAGTACTTC
d_call: NA; clone_size: NA; v_call: TRBV7-3; j_call: TRBJ2-3; cdr3_aa: CASSGPGGPDTQYF; cdr3_nt: TGTGCCAGCAGCGGACCGGGGGGCCCAGATACGCAGTATTTT
d_call: NA; clone_size: NA; v_call: TRBV6-5; j_call: TRBJ2-2; cdr3_aa: CASRSKAARELFF; cdr3_nt: TGTGCCAGCAGATCCAAGGCAGCTCGGGAGCTGTTTTTT
d_call: TRBD1; clone_size: NA; v_call: TRBV4-3; j_call: TRBJ1-1; cdr3_aa: CASSQGGTGSTEAFF; cdr3_nt: TGCGCCAGCAGCCAAGGGGGGACAGGGAGTACTGAAGCTTTCTTT
d_call: NA; clone_size: NA; v_call: TRBV21-1; j_call: TRBJ2-7; cdr3_aa: CASTKSEQYF; cdr3_nt: TGTGCCAGCACCAAGAGCGAGCAGTACTTC
d_call: TRBD1; clone_size: NA; v_call: TRBV9; j_call: TRBJ2-7; cdr3_aa: CASSTGQGAYEQYF; cdr3_nt: TGTGCCAGCAGCACGGGACAGGGGGCCTACGAGCAGTACTTC
d_call: NA; clone_size: NA; v_call: TRBV6-2/TRBV6-3; j_call: TRBJ2-5; cdr3_aa: CASSYGVAEQETQYF; cdr3_nt: TGTGCCAGCAGTTATGGGGTCGCGGAGCAAGAGACCCAGTACTTC
d_call: NA; clone_size: NA; v_call: TRBV25-1; j_call: TRBJ2-2; cdr3_aa: CASSDPVQGWAGELFF; cdr3_nt: TGTGCCAGCAGTGACCCCGTCCAGGGATGGGCCGGGGAGCTGTTTTTT
d_call: NA; clone_size: NA; v_call: TRBV7-8; j_call: TRBJ1-2; cdr3_aa: CASSLGPDPSYGYTF; cdr3_nt: TGTGCCAGCAGCCTCGGACCCGATCCCTCTTATGGCTACACCTTC
d_call: NA; clone_size: NA; v_call: TRBV7-2; j_call: TRBJ1-5; cdr3_aa: CASSLSEYQPQHF; cdr3_nt: TGTGCCAGCAGCTTATCAGAATATCAGCCCCAGCATTTT
d_call: TRBD1; clone_size: NA; v_call: TRBV10-1; j_call: TRBJ2-1; cdr3_aa: CASSDPGTGGNEQFF; cdr3_nt: TGCGCCAGCAGCGACCCCGGGACAGGGGGCAATGAGCAGTTCTTC
d_call: TRBD1; clone_size: once; v_call: TRBV19; j_call: TRBJ1-5; cdr3_aa: CASSITGGRGNQPQHF; cdr3_nt: TGTGCCAGTAGTATCACAGGGGGACGAGGCAATCAGCCCCAGCATTTT
d_call: NA; clone_size: NA; v_call: TRBV6-2/TRBV6-3; j_call: TRBJ1-5; cdr3_aa: CASSLNRGVQPQHF; cdr3_nt: TGTGCCAGCAGCCTTAACCGAGGGGTTCAGCCCCAGCATTTT
d_call: NA; clone_size: NA; v_call: TRBV5-6; j_call: TRBJ1-2; cdr3_aa: CASSPTGRYGYTF; cdr3_nt: TGTGCCAGCAGCCCGACAGGCAGGTATGGCTACACCTTC
d_call: TRBD1; clone_size: NA; v_call: TRBV7-7; j_call: TRBJ1-4; cdr3_aa: CASSRGLGTNEKLFF; cdr3_nt: TGTGCTAGCAGCAGGGGGTTGGGGACTAATGAAAAACTGTTTTTT
d_call: NA; clone_size: NA; v_call: TRBV2; j_call: TRBJ1-2; cdr3_aa: CASSGSRSPNYGYTF; cdr3_nt: TGTGCCAGCAGTGGCTCGCGGAGTCCTAACTATGGCTACACCTTC
d_call: NA; clone_size: NA; v_call: TRBV2; j_call: TRBJ1-5; cdr3_aa: CASSEGHYQPQHF; cdr3_nt: TGTGCCAGCAGTGAGGGCCACTATCAGCCCCAGCATTTT
d_call: NA; clone_size: NA; v_call: TRBV29-1; j_call: TRBJ2-7; cdr3_aa: CSVEIPDKLDEQYF; cdr3_nt: TGCAGCGTTGAAATCCCGGACAAACTGGACGAGCAGTACTTC
d_call: NA; clone_size: NA; v_call: TRBV27; j_call: TRBJ1-5; cdr3_aa: CASSSTEYGQPQHF; cdr3_nt: TGTGCCAGCAGTTCGACAGAATACGGTCAGCCCCAGCATTTT
d_call: NA; clone_size: NA; v_call: TRBV5-1; j_call: TRBJ2-7; cdr3_aa: CASSLTGTSYEQYF; cdr3_nt: TGCGCCAGCAGCTTGACAGGGACCTCCTACGAGCAGTACTTC
d_call: TRBD1; clone_size: few; v_call: TRBV6-5; j_call: TRBJ1-2; cdr3_aa: CASSIGTGETF; cdr3_nt: TGTGCCAGCAGTATCGGGACAGGGGAAACCTTC
d_call: TRBD1; clone_size: NA; v_call: TRBV19; j_call: TRBJ2-7; cdr3_aa: CASSSEGQGQGEQYF; cdr3_nt: TGTGCCAGTAGTTCCGAGGGACAGGGCCAGGGGGAGCAGTACTTC
d_call: NA; clone_size: NA; v_call: TRBV7-6; j_call: TRBJ1-1; cdr3_aa: CASSLPNKNTEAFF; cdr3_nt: TGTGCCAGCAGCTTACCAAACAAGAACACTGAAGCTTTCTTT
d_call: NA; clone_size: NA; v_call: TRBV7-2; j_call: TRBJ1-2; cdr3_aa: CASSLDKTGTNYGYTF; cdr3_nt: TGTGCCAGCAGCTTAGACAAGACCGGGACTAACTATGGCTACACCTTC
d_call: TRBD1; clone_size: NA; v_call: TRBV4-1; j_call: TRBJ1-1; cdr3_aa: CASSQRGQAANTEAFF; cdr3_nt: TGCGCCAGCAGCCAGAGGGGGCAGGCTGCGAACACTGAAGCTTTCTTT
d_call: NA; clone_size: NA; v_call: TRBV5-1; j_call: TRBJ1-1; cdr3_aa: CASSLAGIAEAFF; cdr3_nt: TGCGCCAGCAGCTTGGCGGGGATTGCTGAAGCTTTCTTT
d_call: TRBD1; clone_size: NA; v_call: TRBV4-1; j_call: TRBJ2-5; cdr3_aa: CASSQKGAQETQYF; cdr3_nt: TGCGCCAGCAGCCAAAAGGGGGCCCAAGAGACCCAGTACTTC
d_call: TRBD1; clone_size: NA; v_call: TRBV6-5; j_call: TRBJ1-5; cdr3_aa: CASSRTGDSNQPQHF; cdr3_nt: TGTGCCAGCAGTCGGACAGGGGACAGCAATCAGCCCCAGCATTTT
d_call: TRBD2; clone_size: NA; v_call: TRBV5-6; j_call: TRBJ2-7; cdr3_aa: CASSRTSGGAVYEQYF; cdr3_nt: TGTGCCAGCAGCCGGACTAGCGGGGGGGCCGTCTACGAGCAGTACTTC
d_call: NA; clone_size: NA; v_call: TRBV5-1; j_call: TRBJ1-1; cdr3_aa: CASSLGHRSQNTEAFF; cdr3_nt: TGCGCCAGCAGCTTGGGACACAGGAGTCAGAACACTGAAGCTTTCTTT